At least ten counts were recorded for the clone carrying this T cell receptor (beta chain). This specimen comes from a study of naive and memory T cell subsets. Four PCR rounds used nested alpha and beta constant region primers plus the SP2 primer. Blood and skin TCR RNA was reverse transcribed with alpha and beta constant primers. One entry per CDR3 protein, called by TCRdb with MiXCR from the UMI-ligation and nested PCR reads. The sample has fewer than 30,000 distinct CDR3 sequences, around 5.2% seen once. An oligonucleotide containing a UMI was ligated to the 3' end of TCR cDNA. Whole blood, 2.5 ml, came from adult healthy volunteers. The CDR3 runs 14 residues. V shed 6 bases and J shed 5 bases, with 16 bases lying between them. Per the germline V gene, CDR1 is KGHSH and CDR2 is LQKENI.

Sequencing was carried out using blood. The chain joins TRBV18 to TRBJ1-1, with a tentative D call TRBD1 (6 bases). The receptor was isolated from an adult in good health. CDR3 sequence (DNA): TGTGCCAGCTCCCGGGGGGGACAAGAAACTGAAGCTTTCTTT. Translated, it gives CASSRGGQETEAFF.